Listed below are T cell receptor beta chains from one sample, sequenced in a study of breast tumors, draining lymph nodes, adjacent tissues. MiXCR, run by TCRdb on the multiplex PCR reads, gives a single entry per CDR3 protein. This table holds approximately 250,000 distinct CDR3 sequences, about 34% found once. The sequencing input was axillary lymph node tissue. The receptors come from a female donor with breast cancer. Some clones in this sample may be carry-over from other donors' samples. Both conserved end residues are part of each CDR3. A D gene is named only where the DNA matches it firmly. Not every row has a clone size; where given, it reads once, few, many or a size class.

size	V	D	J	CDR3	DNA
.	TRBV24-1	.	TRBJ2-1	CATSDGQGSYNEQFF	TGTGCCACCAGTGATGGGCAGGGATCCTACAATGAGCAGTTCTTC
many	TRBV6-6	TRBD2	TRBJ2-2	CASSFKAAPTSGRITGELFF	TGTGCCAGCAGTTTCAAGGCAGCCCCGACTAGCGGGAGGATCACCGGGGAGCTGTTTTTT
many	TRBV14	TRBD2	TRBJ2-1	CASSQEVVAGSSYNEQFF	TGTGCCAGCAGCCAAGAAGTCGTAGCGGGGAGCTCCTACAATGAGCAGTTCTTC
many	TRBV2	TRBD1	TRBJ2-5	CASQQDRGAETQYF	TGTGCCAGCCAACAAGACAGGGGAGCAGAGACCCAGTACTTC
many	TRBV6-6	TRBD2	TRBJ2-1	CASSYSGLAGVYNEQFF	TGTGCCAGCAGTTATTCGGGACTAGCGGGAGTGTACAATGAGCAGTTCTTC
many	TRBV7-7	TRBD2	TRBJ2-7	CASSSGLAGVTEQYF	TGTGCTAGCAGCTCGGGACTAGCGGGAGTGACCGAGCAGTACTTC
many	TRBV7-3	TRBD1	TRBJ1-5	CASSTSTGGGGQPQHF	TGTGCCAGCAGCACCTCGACAGGGGGCGGAGGGCAGCCCCAGCATTTT
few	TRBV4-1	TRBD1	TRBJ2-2	CASSQDPIGTGPTGELFF	TGCGCCAGCAGCCAAGATCCTATTGGGACAGGGCCCACCGGGGAGCTGTTTTTT
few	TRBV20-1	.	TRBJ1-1	CSARGDSNTEAFF	TGCAGTGCTAGAGGGGACTCGAACACTGAAGCTTTCTTT
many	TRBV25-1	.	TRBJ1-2	CASTEDRVYGYTF	TGTGCCAGCACCGAAGACAGAGTCTATGGCTACACCTTC
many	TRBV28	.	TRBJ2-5	CASTQSAGNQETQYF	TGTGCCAGCACCCAATCGGCGGGGAACCAAGAGACCCAGTACTTC
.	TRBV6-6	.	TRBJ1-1	CASTRVGGSDGTEAFF	TGTGCCAGCACCCGAGTCGGGGGGTCCGATGGAACTGAAGCTTTCTTT
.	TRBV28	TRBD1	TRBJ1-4	CASSSTGSLEEKLFF	TGTGCCAGCAGTTCGACAGGGTCGTTGGAGGAAAAACTGTTTTTT
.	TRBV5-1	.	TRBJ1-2	CASSLTEGTGYTF	TGCGCCAGCAGCCTAACGGAGGGGACAGGCTACACCTTC
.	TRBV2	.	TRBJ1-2	CASSARAGRNYGYTF	TGTGCCAGCAGTGCTAGGGCAGGGCGAAACTATGGCTACACCTTC
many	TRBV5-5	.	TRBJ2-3	CASSFPGGLTDTQYF	TGTGCCAGCAGCTTCCCAGGGGGGCTCACAGATACGCAGTATTTT
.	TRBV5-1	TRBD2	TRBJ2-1	CASSLAMTSGSSYNEQFF	TGCGCCAGCAGCTTGGCCATGACTAGCGGGAGTAGCTACAATGAGCAGTTCTTC
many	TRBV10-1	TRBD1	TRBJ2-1	CASSPDRGREQFF	TGCGCCAGCAGTCCAGACAGGGGACGGGAGCAGTTCTTC
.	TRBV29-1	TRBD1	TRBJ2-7	CSVEVRDRYEQYF	TGCAGCGTTGAAGTCCGGGACAGGTACGAGCAGTACTTC
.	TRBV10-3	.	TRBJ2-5	CAITGGKETQYF	TGTGCCATCACCGGTGGGAAGGAGACCCAGTACTTC
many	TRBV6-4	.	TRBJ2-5	CASSDRWETQYF	TGTGCCAGCAGTGACAGGTGGGAGACCCAGTACTTC
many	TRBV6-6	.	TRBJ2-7	CASSLRGGFSYEQYF	TGTGCCAGCAGTCTGCGGGGCGGTTTCTCCTACGAGCAGTACTTC